Listed below are T cell receptor beta chains from one sample, sequenced in a study of shared clonotypes between healthy human individuals. Sequenced by immunoSEQ multiplex PCR; TCRdb stores in-frame clones only, minus some. Of about 2 million clones in the sample, 85% to 95% are singletons; the top ten hold roughly 0.13%. Sequencing was done on a sample of naive CD4+ T cells sorted from blood. The receptors were gathered from a man aged 18 to 29 in good health. Both conserved end residues are part of each CDR3. The D gene is left open where the match is weak. The size entry is marked missing in some rows and otherwise reads once, few, many or a size class.

size: NA; length: 15; D: TRBD2; J: TRBJ2-7; V: TRBV2; CDR3: CARYLGGREVDEQYF; DNA: TGTGCCAGATACCTCGGGGGGAGGGAGGTTGACGAGCAGTACTTC
size: NA; length: 14; D: TRBD2; J: TRBJ2-3; V: TRBV29-1; CDR3: CSVESGRVADTQYF; DNA: TGCAGCGTTGAAAGCGGGAGGGTGGCAGATACGCAGTATTTT
size: NA; length: 17; D: NA; J: TRBJ2-1; V: TRBV7-2; CDR3: CASSPREFRDWGNEQFF; DNA: TGTGCCAGCAGCCCCCGGGAATTCCGAGATTGGGGGAACGAGCAGTTCTTC
size: NA; length: 15; D: NA; J: TRBJ2-3; V: TRBV5-1; CDR3: CASSPGGAGADTQYF; DNA: TGCGCCAGCAGCCCAGGAGGGGCCGGCGCAGATACGCAGTATTTT
size: once; length: 17; D: TRBD2; J: TRBJ2-2; V: TRBV18; CDR3: CASSPGTSTLGTGELFF; DNA: TGTGCCAGCTCACCTGGGACTAGCACCCTCGGCACCGGGGAGCTGTTTTTT
size: NA; length: 11; D: NA; J: TRBJ1-1; V: TRBV29-1; CDR3: CSVHGPTEAFF; DNA: TGCAGCGTCCACGGACCCACTGAAGCTTTCTTT
size: NA; length: 14; D: NA; J: TRBJ2-1; V: TRBV5-1; CDR3: CASNTGPENNEQFF; DNA: TGCGCCAGCAACACAGGGCCGGAGAACAATGAGCAGTTCTTC
size: NA; length: 15; D: TRBD1; J: TRBJ2-5; V: TRBV5-1; CDR3: CASSSGTGWGETQYF; DNA: TGCGCCAGCAGCTCCGGGACAGGGTGGGGAGAGACCCAGTACTTC
size: NA; length: 14; D: TRBD1; J: TRBJ2-7; V: TRBV10-3; CDR3: CATHNPGTAYEQYF; DNA: TGTGCCACCCATAACCCGGGGACAGCCTACGAGCAGTACTTC
size: NA; length: 14; D: NA; J: TRBJ2-7; V: TRBV7-2; CDR3: CASSPGGFSYEQYF; DNA: TGTGCCAGCAGCCCCGGCGGCTTCTCCTACGAGCAGTACTTC
size: NA; length: 15; D: TRBD1; J: TRBJ1-3; V: TRBV10-3; CDR3: CATRGQEVSGNTIYF; DNA: TGTGCCACCCGGGGACAGGAAGTCTCTGGAAACACCATATATTTT
size: NA; length: 14; D: NA; J: TRBJ1-2; V: TRBV11-2; CDR3: CASSLAQDRAGYTF; DNA: TGTGCCAGCAGCCTCGCGCAGGACAGAGCTGGCTACACCTTC
size: NA; length: 14; D: NA; J: TRBJ2-7; V: TRBV5-1; CDR3: CASSLEVLPYEQYF; DNA: TGCGCCAGCAGCTTGGAGGTACTACCCTACGAGCAGTACTTC
size: NA; length: 15; D: TRBD2; J: TRBJ2-5; V: TRBV2; CDR3: CASSPGLAGVETQYF; DNA: TGTGCCAGCAGTCCGGGACTAGCGGGGGTGGAGACCCAGTACTTC
size: NA; length: 17; D: NA; J: TRBJ1-3; V: TRBV21-1; CDR3: CASSDLTGQGAGNTIYF; DNA: TGTGCCAGCAGTGACCTAACGGGACAGGGGGCAGGAAACACCATATATTTT
size: NA; length: 14; D: TRBD1; J: TRBJ2-7; V: TRBV6-1; CDR3: CASRLGQADYEQYF; DNA: TGTGCCAGCAGATTGGGACAGGCTGACTACGAGCAGTACTTC
size: NA; length: 12; D: NA; J: TRBJ1-2; V: TRBV28; CDR3: CASSFEVRGYTF; DNA: TGTGCCAGCAGTTTTGAGGTCCGCGGCTACACCTTC
size: once; length: 11; D: NA; J: TRBJ2-7; V: TRBV29-1; CDR3: CSVRTAYEQYF; DNA: TGCAGCGTCCGGACAGCCTACGAGCAGTACTTC
size: NA; length: 13; D: NA; J: TRBJ2-2; V: TRBV6-5; CDR3: CASRPTVTGELFF; DNA: TGTGCCAGCAGGCCGACGGTTACCGGGGAGCTGTTTTTT
size: NA; length: 13; D: NA; J: TRBJ2-6; V: TRBV18; CDR3: CASSPVGANVLTF; DNA: TGTGCCAGCTCACCAGTGGGGGCCAACGTCCTGACTTTC
size: NA; length: 17; D: NA; J: TRBJ2-2; V: TRBV14; CDR3: CASSTSSGTPRTGELFF; DNA: TGTGCCAGCAGCACGTCCTCCGGGACTCCCCGCACCGGGGAGCTGTTTTTT
size: NA; length: 14; D: NA; J: TRBJ2-3; V: TRBV5-1; CDR3: CASSLPTPTDTQYF; DNA: TGCGCCAGCAGCTTACCGACTCCCACAGATACGCAGTATTTT
size: NA; length: 16; D: TRBD2; J: TRBJ2-1; V: TRBV2; CDR3: CASIMTSGGSHNEQFF; DNA: TGTGCCAGCATTATGACTAGCGGGGGGTCCCACAATGAGCAGTTCTTC
size: NA; length: 13; D: NA; J: TRBJ1-6; V: TRBV25-1; CDR3: CASSQGGNSPLHF; DNA: TGTGCCAGCAGTCAGGGTGGCAATTCACCCCTCCACTTT
size: few; length: 18; D: TRBD1; J: TRBJ2-6; V: TRBV9; CDR3: CASSSSGGLAAGANVLTF; DNA: TGTGCCAGCAGCTCCTCAGGGGGCCTAGCTGCAGGGGCCAACGTCCTGACTTTC
size: NA; length: 16; D: TRBD2; J: TRBJ2-7; V: TRBV6-1; CDR3: CASSEPIAGGGYEQYF; DNA: TGTGCCAGCAGTGAACCCATTGCGGGGGGAGGGTACGAGCAGTACTTC
size: NA; length: 14; D: TRBD1; J: TRBJ2-7; V: TRBV27; CDR3: CASGGGQGSYEQYF; DNA: TGTGCCAGCGGTGGGGGACAGGGCTCCTACGAGCAGTACTTC
size: NA; length: 17; D: TRBD2; J: TRBJ2-5; V: TRBV6-1; CDR3: CASSGVAGASTKETQYF; DNA: TGTGCCAGCAGTGGAGTAGCGGGGGCCTCCACTAAAGAGACCCAGTACTTC
size: NA; length: 19; D: NA; J: TRBJ2-2; V: TRBV11-2; CDR3: CASSQTPRGRGRDTGELFF; DNA: TGTGCCAGCAGCCAAACCCCTAGGGGACGCGGGCGCGACACCGGGGAGCTGTTTTTT
size: NA; length: 14; D: NA; J: TRBJ1-5; V: TRBV10-3; CDR3: CAISESNERKPQHF; DNA: TGTGCCATCAGTGAGTCGAACGAAAGGAAGCCCCAGCATTTT
size: NA; length: 15; D: TRBD1; J: TRBJ1-4; V: TRBV11-2; CDR3: CASSLVDRDNEKLFF; DNA: TGTGCCAGCAGCTTAGTGGACAGGGATAATGAAAAACTGTTTTTT
size: once; length: 17; D: TRBD1; J: TRBJ2-3; V: TRBV5-1; CDR3: CASRLGAGTGFSDTQYF; DNA: TGCGCCAGCAGGTTAGGAGCCGGGACAGGATTCTCGGATACGCAGTATTTT
size: NA; length: 14; D: NA; J: TRBJ1-2; V: TRBV5-1; CDR3: CASSLGGSGNGYTF; DNA: TGCGCCAGCAGCTTGGGTGGTAGTGGAAATGGCTACACCTTC
size: NA; length: 15; D: TRBD2; J: TRBJ2-7; V: TRBV11-2; CDR3: CASSSASGLRYEQYF; DNA: TGTGCCAGCAGCTCCGCTAGCGGCCTTCGATACGAGCAGTACTTC
size: once; length: 14; D: NA; J: TRBJ1-6; V: TRBV27; CDR3: CASTQGAYNSPLHF; DNA: TGTGCCAGCACCCAGGGTGCCTATAATTCACCCCTCCACTTT